These T cell receptor beta chains were read from a single sample in a study of patients and donors after allogeneic stem cell transplantation. From the RT-PCR reads, TCRdb called clonotypes with MiXCR, one entry per CDR3 protein. The table lists roughly 960,000 distinct CDR3 sequences, over 15% of them singletons. Sequenced: blood, either unsorted or a sorted T cell fraction (not recorded which). All receptors come from a human donor who was either an allogeneic HSCT recipient or a stem cell or donor lymphocyte infusion donor (not recorded which). It is not recorded whose cells these are; they may come from a transplant donor. Both conserved end residues are part of each CDR3. A D gene is named only where the DNA matches it firmly. Size tells how often a clone was seen (once, few, many) or the class of an expanded clone, and some rows leave it out.

V	D	size	J	CDR3	DNA
TRBV30	-	-	TRBJ1-2	CAWSTSGTGYTF	TGTGCCTGGAGCACCTCGGGGACCGGCTACACCTTC
TRBV4-3	TRBD1	-	TRBJ1-2	CASSQGTGPSGGYGYTF	TGCGCCAGCAGCCAAGGGACAGGCCCCTCGGGTGGATATGGCTACACCTTC
TRBV6-2/TRBV6-3	TRBD1	few	TRBJ1-5	CASSSQPGGQGNQPQHF	TGTGCCAGCAGTTCCCAACCAGGGGGTCAGGGCAATCAGCCCCAGCATTTT
TRBV20-1	-	few	TRBJ2-1	CSAPARSYNEQFF	TGCAGTGCCCCCGCGAGGTCCTACAATGAGCAGTTCTTC
TRBV11-2	-	few	TRBJ2-7	CASSSGLSLKQYF	TGTGCCAGCAGCTCGGGACTCTCCCTGAAGCAGTACTTC
TRBV6-2/TRBV6-3	-	-	TRBJ2-3	CASSYSGTRGPQYF	TGTGCCAGCAGTTACTCCGGGACCCGCGGCCCGCAGTATTTT
TRBV20-1	TRBD1	few	TRBJ2-7	CSAQNSGTGGSEQYF	TGCAGTGCCCAAAATTCCGGGACAGGGGGAAGCGAGCAGTACTTC
TRBV12-3/TRBV12-4	-	many	TRBJ2-7	CASSFSGYSYEQYF	TGTGCCAGCAGTTTCTCAGGGTACTCCTACGAGCAGTACTTC
TRBV20-1	-	-	TRBJ2-2	CSARGRGVAANTGELFF	TGCAGTGCTAGGGGACGGGGTGTAGCGGCTAACACCGGGGAGCTGTTTTTT
TRBV4-3	-	-	TRBJ1-4	CASSPYIATNEKLFF	TGCGCCAGCAGCCCGTACATTGCAACTAATGAAAAACTGTTTTTT
TRBV6-5	TRBD1	-	TRBJ2-3	CASKSRGDTQYF	TGTGCCAGCAAATCCAGGGGGGATACGCAGTATTTT
TRBV7-6	-	few	TRBJ2-6	CASSYPLDSGANVLTF	TGTGCCAGCAGCTACCCTCTAGACTCTGGGGCCAACGTCCTGACTTTC
TRBV5-6	TRBD2	-	TRBJ2-5	CASSLLAGVRETQYF	TGTGCCAGCAGCCTTCTAGCGGGGGTCAGGGAGACCCAGTACTTC
TRBV7-9	-	-	TRBJ2-6	CASSFGVGEANVLTF	TGTGCCAGCAGCTTTGGGGTGGGTGAGGCCAACGTCCTGACTTTC
TRBV7-2	-	few	TRBJ1-1	CASSPRKGLGTEAFF	TGTGCCAGCAGCCCCAGAAAGGGGCTAGGCACTGAAGCTTTCTTT
TRBV6-1	-	-	TRBJ2-3	CASSRHPSTDTQYF	TGTGCCAGCAGTCGGCATCCTAGCACAGATACGCAGTATTTT
TRBV5-6	-	few	TRBJ2-1	CASSLGDSLYNEQFF	TGTGCCAGCAGCTTGGGAGACAGTCTATACAATGAGCAGTTCTTC
TRBV29-1	TRBD1	-	TRBJ2-7	CSVIPTGGSYEQYF	TGCAGCGTGATCCCTACAGGGGGCTCCTACGAGCAGTACTTC
TRBV7-2	TRBD2	-	TRBJ2-1	CASIIAGTSSYNEQFF	TGTGCCAGCATCATAGCGGGGACGAGCTCCTACAATGAGCAGTTCTTC
TRBV20-1	-	few	TRBJ1-5	CSAILTGRSNQPQHF	TGCAGCGCCATTCTAACAGGGAGAAGCAATCAGCCCCAGCATTTT
TRBV7-3	-	once	TRBJ1-1	CASSPTVGPEAFF	TGTGCCAGCAGCCCAACTGTGGGACCTGAAGCTTTCTTT
TRBV2	TRBD2	-	TRBJ2-1	CASGTSGRNEQFF	TGTGCCAGCGGGACTAGCGGGAGGAATGAGCAGTTCTTC
TRBV12-3/TRBV12-4	-	-	TRBJ1-2	CASSSGLSGGYGYTF	TGTGCCAGCAGTTCTGGACTAAGTGGGGGCTATGGCTACACCTTC
TRBV27	TRBD1	few	TRBJ1-5	CASSTDRGQPQHF	TGTGCCAGCAGTACGGACAGGGGTCAGCCCCAGCATTTT
TRBV2	TRBD2	-	TRBJ2-1	CASPTSESYNEQFF	TGTGCCAGCCCGACTAGCGAGTCCTACAATGAGCAGTTCTTC